Listed below are T cell receptor beta chains from one sample, sequenced in a study of response to subunit inactivated influenza vaccine. TCRdb reanalysed the RT-PCR reads using MiXCR and keeps one entry per CDR3 protein. This table holds roughly 780,000 distinct CDR3 sequences, 18% found once. This specimen was PBMCs from blood, taken less than 6 days after vaccination. The receptors stem from a man in his forties or fifties who received an inactivated influenza vaccine. Both conserved end residues are part of each CDR3. D genes are given only for firm matches. The size field is filled for only some rows; it gives once, few, many or a size class.

abundance: -; v_gene: TRBV29-1; d_gene: -; j_gene: TRBJ2-5; CDR3aa: CSVAGGLQETQYF; CDR3nt: TGCAGCGTTGCTGGCGGCCTCCAAGAGACCCAGTACTTC
abundance: few; v_gene: TRBV24-1; d_gene: -; j_gene: TRBJ2-7; CDR3aa: CATSELTGYEQYF; CDR3nt: TGTGCCACCAGTGAACTGACGGGGTACGAGCAGTACTTC
abundance: few; v_gene: TRBV7-9; d_gene: TRBD1; j_gene: TRBJ2-7; CDR3aa: CASSRQGGSYEQYF; CDR3nt: TGTGCCAGCAGCCGACAGGGGGGTTCCTACGAGCAGTACTTC
abundance: many; v_gene: TRBV10-3; d_gene: -; j_gene: TRBJ2-7; CDR3aa: CAISEHGYEQYF; CDR3nt: TGTGCCATCAGTGAACACGGCTACGAGCAGTACTTC
abundance: few; v_gene: TRBV20-1; d_gene: TRBD1; j_gene: TRBJ2-3; CDR3aa: CSATTGGWTDTQYF; CDR3nt: TGCAGTGCCACCACAGGGGGTTGGACAGATACGCAGTATTTT
abundance: few; v_gene: TRBV11-2; d_gene: TRBD1; j_gene: TRBJ2-6; CDR3aa: CASSLGWRGQGISGANVLTF; CDR3nt: TGTGCCAGCAGCTTAGGATGGAGGGGACAGGGTATTTCTGGGGCCAACGTCCTGACTTTC
abundance: few; v_gene: TRBV6-5; d_gene: TRBD2; j_gene: TRBJ2-5; CDR3aa: CASSSLAGGDWTQYF; CDR3nt: TGTGCCAGCAGTTCTCTAGCGGGAGGGGACTGGACCCAGTACTTC
abundance: few; v_gene: TRBV7-8; d_gene: -; j_gene: TRBJ2-2; CDR3aa: CASSGKNTGELFF; CDR3nt: TGTGCCAGCAGCGGGAAGAACACCGGGGAGCTGTTTTTT
abundance: many; v_gene: TRBV15; d_gene: TRBD1; j_gene: TRBJ1-5; CDR3aa: CATSRDSPGQGDSNQPQHF; CDR3nt: TGTGCCACCAGCAGAGATTCCCCGGGACAGGGGGATAGCAATCAGCCCCAGCATTTT
abundance: -; v_gene: TRBV18; d_gene: -; j_gene: TRBJ2-3; CDR3aa: CASSREWTRSDTQYF; CDR3nt: TGTGCCAGCTCACGTGAATGGACTCGCTCAGATACGCAGTATTTT
abundance: once; v_gene: TRBV19; d_gene: TRBD2; j_gene: TRBJ2-7; CDR3aa: CASSLREGDEQYF; CDR3nt: TGTGCCAGTAGTTTGCGGGAGGGTGACGAGCAGTACTTC
abundance: -; v_gene: TRBV6-1; d_gene: -; j_gene: TRBJ2-2; CDR3aa: CASSPLLNTGELFF; CDR3nt: TGTGCCAGCAGCCCTCTCTTAAACACCGGGGAGCTGTTTTTT
abundance: few; v_gene: TRBV11-2; d_gene: TRBD2; j_gene: TRBJ2-1; CDR3aa: CASSFGLAAYNEQFF; CDR3nt: TGTGCCAGCAGCTTTGGACTAGCGGCCTACAATGAGCAGTTCTTC
abundance: few; v_gene: TRBV5-1; d_gene: -; j_gene: TRBJ2-7; CDR3aa: CASSLEWETEQYF; CDR3nt: TGCGCCAGCAGCTTGGAATGGGAGACCGAGCAGTACTTC
abundance: -; v_gene: TRBV28; d_gene: -; j_gene: TRBJ2-7; CDR3aa: CASNEPGRSYEQYF; CDR3nt: TGTGCCAGCAACGAACCGGGACGGTCCTACGAGCAGTACTTC
abundance: many; v_gene: TRBV29-1; d_gene: TRBD1; j_gene: TRBJ2-7; CDR3aa: CSVEGDRGSYEQYF; CDR3nt: TGCAGCGTTGAAGGGGACAGGGGCTCCTACGAGCAGTACTTC
abundance: -; v_gene: TRBV19; d_gene: -; j_gene: TRBJ1-5; CDR3aa: CASSMLGTQPQHF; CDR3nt: TGTGCCAGTAGTATGTTGGGGACTCAGCCCCAGCATTTT
abundance: few; v_gene: TRBV14; d_gene: -; j_gene: TRBJ1-2; CDR3aa: CASSQVEGSGYTF; CDR3nt: TGTGCCAGCAGCCAAGTTGAGGGATCTGGCTACACCTTC
abundance: -; v_gene: TRBV12-3/TRBV12-4; d_gene: -; j_gene: TRBJ2-7; CDR3aa: CASSPPQGYEQYF; CDR3nt: TGTGCCAGCAGTCCACCTCAGGGCTACGAGCAGTACTTC
abundance: few; v_gene: TRBV7-9; d_gene: TRBD2; j_gene: TRBJ2-5; CDR3aa: CASSTGGGSGRGETQYF; CDR3nt: TGTGCCAGCAGCACCGGGGGGGGTAGCGGGAGAGGAGAGACCCAGTACTTC
abundance: few; v_gene: TRBV20-1; d_gene: -; j_gene: TRBJ1-6; CDR3aa: CSASTGPNSPLHF; CDR3nt: TGCAGTGCTTCCACGGGACCTAATTCACCCCTCCACTTT
abundance: few; v_gene: TRBV5-1; d_gene: TRBD1; j_gene: TRBJ1-6; CDR3aa: CASSAGTGPNSPLHF; CDR3nt: TGCGCCAGCAGCGCAGGGACAGGGCCCAATTCACCCCTCCACTTT
abundance: -; v_gene: TRBV24-1; d_gene: TRBD2; j_gene: TRBJ2-1; CDR3aa: CATSLPYSGLAGVNEQFF; CDR3nt: TGTGCCACCAGTCTCCCATACTCTGGACTAGCGGGAGTCAATGAGCAGTTCTTC
abundance: few; v_gene: TRBV4-3; d_gene: TRBD1; j_gene: TRBJ1-6; CDR3aa: CASSQVGQGDSPLHF; CDR3nt: TGCGCCAGCAGCCAAGTCGGACAGGGGGATTCACCCCTCCACTTT
abundance: -; v_gene: TRBV6-1; d_gene: TRBD1; j_gene: TRBJ1-2; CDR3aa: CASRIYRDRGYGYTF; CDR3nt: TGTGCCAGCAGAATTTACCGGGACAGGGGCTATGGCTACACCTTC
abundance: few; v_gene: TRBV20-1; d_gene: -; j_gene: TRBJ1-6; CDR3aa: CSARRAGYNSPLHF; CDR3nt: TGCAGTGCTAGAAGGGCAGGGTATAATTCACCCCTCCACTTT
abundance: few; v_gene: TRBV9; d_gene: -; j_gene: TRBJ1-5; CDR3aa: CASSAQNPSNQPQHF; CDR3nt: TGTGCCAGCAGCGCCCAGAATCCCAGCAATCAGCCCCAGCATTTT
abundance: -; v_gene: TRBV6-1; d_gene: TRBD2; j_gene: TRBJ2-1; CDR3aa: CASRLLGGGPSYNEQFF; CDR3nt: TGTGCCAGCAGGCTCCTTGGGGGAGGGCCTTCTTACAATGAGCAGTTCTTC
abundance: -; v_gene: TRBV7-9; d_gene: TRBD1; j_gene: TRBJ2-3; CDR3aa: CASSKRQGMTDTQYF; CDR3nt: TGTGCCAGCAGCAAAAGACAGGGAATGACAGATACGCAGTATTTT
abundance: few; v_gene: TRBV28; d_gene: -; j_gene: TRBJ1-6; CDR3aa: CASSPRGVSNSPLHF; CDR3nt: TGTGCCAGCAGTCCTCGAGGAGTATCGAATTCACCCCTCCACTTT
abundance: few; v_gene: TRBV18; d_gene: -; j_gene: TRBJ2-5; CDR3aa: CASSPFGGGETQYF; CDR3nt: TGTGCCAGCTCACCATTCGGGGGCGGAGAGACCCAGTACTTC
abundance: few; v_gene: TRBV5-8; d_gene: -; j_gene: TRBJ2-7; CDR3aa: CASSSATGKQYF; CDR3nt: TGTGCCAGCAGTTCCGCAACGGGGAAGCAGTACTTC
abundance: -; v_gene: TRBV5-1; d_gene: -; j_gene: TRBJ2-7; CDR3aa: CASSPYPDYYEQYF; CDR3nt: TGCGCCAGCAGCCCCTATCCGGATTACTACGAGCAGTACTTC
abundance: -; v_gene: TRBV29-1; d_gene: -; j_gene: TRBJ1-2; CDR3aa: CSVGSSNYGYTF; CDR3nt: TGCAGCGTTGGATCCTCTAACTATGGCTACACCTTC
abundance: many; v_gene: TRBV20-1; d_gene: TRBD1; j_gene: TRBJ2-7; CDR3aa: CSAAGTAYEQYF; CDR3nt: TGCAGTGCGGCCGGGACAGCCTACGAGCAGTACTTC
abundance: few; v_gene: TRBV28; d_gene: -; j_gene: TRBJ2-6; CDR3aa: CASSFYREFSGANVLTF; CDR3nt: TGTGCCAGCAGTTTCTACAGGGAATTTTCTGGGGCCAACGTCCTGACTTTC
abundance: -; v_gene: TRBV11-2; d_gene: TRBD1; j_gene: TRBJ2-1; CDR3aa: CASSSLRGTGFTYNEQFF; CDR3nt: TGTGCCAGCAGCTCCCTAAGGGGGACAGGGTTTACCTACAATGAGCAGTTCTTC
abundance: many; v_gene: TRBV28; d_gene: -; j_gene: TRBJ2-3; CDR3aa: CASSVPNRPDTQYF; CDR3nt: TGTGCCAGCAGTGTACCAAACCGGCCAGATACGCAGTATTTT
abundance: -; v_gene: TRBV7-9; d_gene: -; j_gene: TRBJ1-2; CDR3aa: CASSLAAGYTF; CDR3nt: TGTGCCAGCAGCTTAGCCGCTGGCTACACCTTC
abundance: -; v_gene: TRBV5-1; d_gene: TRBD2; j_gene: TRBJ2-1; CDR3aa: CASSEAGGNEQFF; CDR3nt: TGCGCCAGCAGCGAAGCGGGAGGGAATGAGCAGTTCTTC
abundance: many; v_gene: TRBV4-3; d_gene: -; j_gene: TRBJ2-3; CDR3aa: CASSQGTSTDTQYF; CDR3nt: TGCGCCAGCAGCCAAGGCACTAGCACAGATACGCAGTATTTT
abundance: many; v_gene: TRBV12-3/TRBV12-4; d_gene: TRBD2; j_gene: TRBJ2-1; CDR3aa: CASSSGGHYNEQFF; CDR3nt: TGTGCCAGCAGTTCGGGGGGGCATTACAATGAGCAGTTCTTC
abundance: once; v_gene: TRBV9; d_gene: TRBD1; j_gene: TRBJ1-5; CDR3aa: CASSPGQDSKQPQHF; CDR3nt: TGTGCCAGCAGCCCAGGACAGGATAGCAAACAGCCCCAGCATTTT
abundance: few; v_gene: TRBV6-2/TRBV6-3; d_gene: TRBD2; j_gene: TRBJ2-2; CDR3aa: CASSYGLAGTSRVGELFF; CDR3nt: TGTGCCAGCAGTTACGGACTAGCGGGGACGTCGAGAGTGGGGGAGCTGTTTTTT
abundance: -; v_gene: TRBV29-1; d_gene: TRBD1; j_gene: TRBJ2-7; CDR3aa: CSVGTGTGQYEQYF; CDR3nt: TGCAGCGTTGGGACCGGGACAGGGCAATACGAGCAGTACTTC
abundance: few; v_gene: TRBV5-1; d_gene: -; j_gene: TRBJ2-6; CDR3aa: CASSLNRDSLISGANVLTF; CDR3nt: TGCGCCAGCAGCTTAAACCGGGACTCTTTGATCTCTGGGGCCAACGTCCTGACTTTC
abundance: few; v_gene: TRBV12-3/TRBV12-4; d_gene: -; j_gene: TRBJ1-5; CDR3aa: CASSLSDQPQHF; CDR3nt: TGTGCCAGCAGTTTGTCCGACCAGCCCCAGCATTTT
abundance: many; v_gene: TRBV28; d_gene: TRBD2; j_gene: TRBJ2-1; CDR3aa: CASSTGTSVVSHNEQFF; CDR3nt: TGTGCCAGCAGTACCGGGACTAGCGTAGTCTCCCACAATGAGCAGTTCTTC
abundance: -; v_gene: TRBV5-1; d_gene: -; j_gene: TRBJ1-4; CDR3aa: CASSRDPNEKLFF; CDR3nt: TGCGCCAGCAGCAGGGACCCTAATGAAAAACTGTTTTTT
abundance: -; v_gene: TRBV5-1; d_gene: TRBD1; j_gene: TRBJ2-7; CDR3aa: CASSSPGTGVPSTYEQYF; CDR3nt: TGCGCCAGCAGCTCCCCAGGGACAGGGGTACCTTCAACCTACGAGCAGTACTTC
abundance: -; v_gene: TRBV4-3; d_gene: -; j_gene: TRBJ2-2; CDR3aa: CASSPRGGGSLTGELFF; CDR3nt: TGCGCCAGCAGCCCCCGAGGGGGCGGGAGCCTCACCGGGGAGCTGTTTTTT
abundance: -; v_gene: TRBV7-9; d_gene: TRBD1; j_gene: TRBJ1-2; CDR3aa: CASSLGSRTGDGYTF; CDR3nt: TGTGCCAGCAGCTTAGGTTCCCGGACAGGTGATGGCTACACCTTC
abundance: few; v_gene: TRBV29-1; d_gene: -; j_gene: TRBJ1-2; CDR3aa: CSVGQVNGYTF; CDR3nt: TGCAGCGTTGGTCAGGTTAATGGCTACACCTTC
abundance: once; v_gene: TRBV6-1; d_gene: -; j_gene: TRBJ1-6; CDR3aa: CASSRGSNYNSPLHF; CDR3nt: TGTGCCAGCAGTAGAGGGAGTAACTATAATTCACCCCTCCACTTT
abundance: -; v_gene: TRBV18; d_gene: -; j_gene: TRBJ2-1; CDR3aa: CASSPPEGNEQFF; CDR3nt: TGTGCCAGCTCACCACCAGAAGGGAATGAGCAGTTCTTC